These 24 T cell receptor beta chains share one sample of origin, sequenced in a study of identical twins (dated by TCRdb to the mid-2010s). The library was made by 5' RACE. Sequencer: Illumina HiSeq 2000. The raw public reads went through TCRdb reprocessing: fastp at Q25, MiXCR clone calling, in-frame beta chains kept. Every CDR3 protein is listed once, alongside the most common genes and DNA of its rows. In all, the sample holds 690,000 or so distinct CDR3 sequences, and 8.5% to 9% of those were seen once. The ten largest clonotypes hold 0.75% to 1% of the sample. These same records also appear under a second study, on yellow fever vaccine responses in identical twins.

Sample: PBMCs. The receptors stem from a woman between 18 and 29 years old in good health.

A few counts support this clonotype. V is TRBV11-3 and J is TRBJ2-1; possible D gene TRBD2, 6 bases. V was trimmed by 2 bases and J by 4 bases, leaving 12 bases between them. The CDR3 sequence is 15 residues long. Germline assignment: CDR1 SGHNT and CDR2 YENEEA. CDR3 bases: TGTGCCAGCAGCTTAAGTAGCGGCGCTTACAATGAGCAGTTCTTC. It encodes CASSLSSGAYNEQFF.

This clonotype was found many times. The genes are TRBV12-3 or TRBV12-4 and TRBJ2-3; TRBD1 aligns across 7 bases. CDR3 length: 15 amino acids. The junction had 15 bases not matched to a gene; V was cut back by 7 bases and J by 8 bases. CDR3 sequence: CASTTQGTAPFTQYF. The CDR3, as DNA: TGTGCCAGCACCACACAGGGGACGGCCCCGTTTACGCAGTATTTT.

The chain links TRBV4-1 to TRBJ2-7; 11 nucleotides agree with TRBD2. This CDR3 contains 15 residues. In germline, CDR1 is MGHRA, CDR2 YSYEKL. The ends lost 1 base at V and 6 bases at J; junction bases unmatched: 5. The CDR3 sequence is CASSQGTSGPREQYF. The CDR3 DNA follows: TGCGCCAGCAGCCAAGGGACTAGCGGGCCCCGCGAGCAGTACTTC.

This clonotype appeared a few times. V gene TRBV11-1 combines with J gene TRBJ2-2; perhaps D is TRBD1 or TRBD2 (5 bases each). Per the germline V gene, CDR1 is SGHAT and CDR2 is FQDESV (reference sequence). V was pared by 3 bases and J by 3 bases, with 23 bases between. CDR3 size: 19 residues. The CDR3: CASSFPGTGPHHDTGELFF. CDR3 nucleotide sequence: TGTGCCAGCAGCTTCCCCGGGACCGGACCGCACCACGACACCGGGGAGCTGTTTTTT. Using reference TRBV11-1 and TRBJ2-2 for the parts outside the CDR3, the full variable domain is EAEVAQSPRYKITEKSQAVAFWCDPISGHATLYWYRQILGQGPELLVQFQDESVVDDSQLPKDRFSAERLKGVDSTLKIQPAELGDSAMYLCASSFPGTGPHHDTGELFFGEGSRLTVL.

This clonotype was detected ten times or more. This chain joins TRBV29-1 and TRBJ2-1; tentative D call: TRBD2 (7 bases). Trimming shortened V by 7 bases and J by 4 bases, and 17 bases separated the two germline ends. This CDR3 is 14 amino acids long. Germline V gives CDR1 SQVTM, CDR2 ANQGSEA. The CDR3 DNA is TGCAGCGGATTGGGGGGGCTGGGGTACAATGAGCAGTTCTTC. The encoded protein is CSGLGGLGYNEQFF.

This clonotype came up a few times. The chain uses TRBV6-5 and TRBJ2-1, with D perhaps being TRBD1 or TRBD2 (5 bases each). The CDR3 has 15 amino acids. Germline V gene sequence: CDR1 MNHEY, CDR2 SVGAGI. The V end was cut by 1 base, the J end by 4 bases, with 11 bases between. The CDR3 loop reads CASSYLVGEYNEQFF. CDR3 coding DNA: TGTGCCAGCAGTTACTTGGTGGGGGAGTACAATGAGCAGTTCTTC.

This clonotype was picked up a small number of times. The chain recombines TRBV12-3 or TRBV12-4 with TRBJ2-3, with D possibly matching TRBD1 (6 bases). The CDR3 spans 14 residues. Trimming removed 3 bases from V and 6 bases from J, with 13 bases in between. This chain's CDR3 is CASSFGQRRDTQYF. DNA for the CDR3: TGTGCCAGCAGTTTCGGACAGAGGAGGGATACGCAGTATTTT.

This chain connects TRBV27 to TRBJ2-6; D could derive from TRBD1 or TRBD2 (5 bases each). Between the trimmed V and J ends, which lost 3 bases and 0 bases, there was a span of 12 bases. The CDR3 covers 17 residues. CDR1 is MNHEY and CDR2 is SMNVEV in the germline V gene (reference sequence). The CDR3 protein is CASSLRGPFSGANVLTF. CDR3 in DNA: TGTGCCAGCAGTTTGAGGGGACCGTTCTCTGGGGCCAACGTCCTGACTTTC.

This clonotype was found a few times. V is TRBV3-1 and J is TRBJ2-1; 10 bases map to TRBD2. The CDR3 is 16 residues long. The germline V gene has CDR1 LGHDT and CDR2 YNNKEL (reference sequence). J was trimmed by 4 bases and V by 4 bases; bases with no gene match: 7. CDR3 nucleotides: TGTGCCAGCAGCCTCTCAGCGGGAGGGAGGTACAATGAGCAGTTCTTC. It specifies CASSLSAGGRYNEQFF.

This clonotype came up many times. V gene TRBV29-1 combines with J gene TRBJ2-7, with 14 nucleotides matching TRBD2. V shed 5 bases, J shed 2 bases, and the junction held 8 bases outside the gene matches. Germline CDR1 is SQVTM and CDR2 is ANQGSEA. The length of the CDR3 is 16 residues. Here the CDR3 DNA reads TGCAGCGTTCGCTCCGGGACTAGCGGGAGCACCTACGAGCAGTACTTC. It yields the protein CSVRSGTSGSTYEQYF.

The rearrangement uses TRBV20-1 and TRBJ2-5; D remains unclear. Deletions cut 5 bases from V and 3 bases from J, with 10 bases between. The germline gives CDR1 DFQATT, CDR2 SNEGSKA (reference sequence). The CDR3 sequence is 12 residues long. The CDR3 bases are TGCAGTGCTGACCAGCCTAAAGAGACCCAGTACTTC. Amino acid sequence: CSADQPKETQYF.

This clonotype was picked up many times. The rearrangement joins TRBV12-5 to TRBJ2-5; TRBD2 matches at 8 bases. The CDR3 covers 16 residues. The germline V gene has CDR1 LGHNT and CDR2 FRNRAP. J gave up 0 bases and V 2 bases, and 5 bases lay outside the gene matches. The CDR3 reads CASGLTSGANQETQYF. CDR3 nucleotide sequence: TGTGCTAGTGGTTTGACTAGCGGAGCCAACCAAGAGACCCAGTACTTC.

J is TRBJ1-1 and V is TRBV4-1; D is uncertain. This CDR3 spans 13 amino acids. V was cut by 0 bases and J by 7 bases, with 9 bases left in between. The germline CDR1 and CDR2 sequences are MGHRA and YSYEKL. CDR3 sequence (DNA): TGCGCCAGCAGCCAAGATTGGGGTAGTGAAGCTTTCTTT. It encodes CASSQDWGSEAFF.

This clonotype has a handful of counts. The chain couples TRBV10-3 to TRBJ2-3, with 8 bases that match TRBD1. CDR3 length: 15 amino acids. Germline assignment: CDR1 ENHRY and CDR2 SYGVKD. J gave up 4 bases and V 6 bases, and 9 bases lay outside the gene matches. The CDR3 DNA reads TGTGCCATCAGGACCGGACAGGGAACGGCAGATACGCAGTATTTT. This gives the protein CAIRTGQGTADTQYF.

A few counts support this clonotype. The chain carries TRBV29-1 and TRBJ2-7; maybe TRBD2 (6 bases). The ends were cut back, 8 bases at V and 3 bases at J, with 23 bases in the middle. Germline V gene lookup returns CDR1 SQVTM and CDR2 ANQGSEA. The CDR3 is made up of 15 amino acids. DNA of the CDR3: TGCAGCATCCACGTGATGCGGGGCCGCGTCTACGAGCAGTACTTC. This gives the protein CSIHVMRGRVYEQYF.

The chain joins TRBV5-1 to TRBJ2-2; perhaps D is TRBD1 or TRBD2 (5 bases each). Trimming took 0 bases from V and 2 from J, leaving 11 bases between them. The CDR3 contains 16 residues. Germline assignment: CDR1 SGHRS and CDR2 YFSETQ. The CDR3 is CASSLDVGGNTGELFF. The CDR3, as DNA: TGCGCCAGCAGCTTGGACGTTGGGGGTAACACCGGGGAGCTGTTTTTT.

Only a few counts were recorded for this clonotype. The chain carries TRBV19 and TRBJ2-1, with D hard to call. Germline CDR1 is LNHDA and CDR2 is SQIVND (reference sequence). Trimming took off 5 bases at V and 0 bases at J, with 14 bases between the two ends. The CDR3 loop spans 16 amino acids. The DNA for the CDR3 is TGTGCCAGTAGTCTCCCGGTTGGAAGCTCCTACAATGAGCAGTTCTTC. Translation gives CASSLPVGSSYNEQFF.

This clonotype turned up a few times. This chain joins TRBV27 and TRBJ2-7, with 11 bases fitting TRBD2. The CDR3 has 14 amino acids. After removal of 4 bases from V and 2 bases from J, the junction contained 1 base not matched to a gene. Germline V gene data show CDR1 as MNHEY and CDR2 as SMNVEV (reference sequence). The CDR3 region has the DNA TGTGCCAGCAGTTATAGCGGGAGGGCCTACGAGCAGTACTTC. As protein: CASSYSGRAYEQYF.

This clonotype was detected a few times. This CDR3 is CASSPSWSRGQYEQYF. CDR3 DNA sequence: TGTGCCAGCAGCCCTTCATGGTCGAGGGGGCAGTATGAGCAGTACTTC. The gene calls are TRBV9 and TRBJ2-7; 7 bases align to TRBD1. The germline CDR1 and CDR2 sequences are SGDLS and YYNGEE. Unmatched junction bases numbered 17, after V lost 4 bases and J lost 7 bases. The CDR3 is 16 residues long.

This clonotype was seen many times. V is TRBV11-2 and J is TRBJ2-3; D is perhaps TRBD2 (7 bases). The length of the CDR3 is 18 residues. The V end was cut by 2 bases, the J end by 0 bases, with 18 bases between. Germline V gives CDR1 SGHAT, CDR2 FQNNGV. CDR3 sequence: CASSLRPRAGASTDTQYF. In DNA, the CDR3 is TGTGCCAGCAGCTTAAGGCCGAGGGCGGGGGCTAGCACAGATACGCAGTATTTT.

This clonotype was counted between two and nine times. J is TRBJ2-7 and V is TRBV10-1; 7 bases are a match to TRBD1. The CDR3 is made up of 16 amino acids. CDR1 is WNHNN and CDR2 is SYGVQD in the germline V gene (reference sequence). Trimming at V came to 1 base and at J to 0 bases, leaving 6 bases not matched to a gene. In DNA form, the CDR3 reads TGCGCCAGCAGTGAGTGGACAGGAACGAGCTCCTACGAGCAGTACTTC. Amino acid sequence: CASSEWTGTSSYEQYF.

This clonotype has a handful of counts. The genes are TRBV11-2 and TRBJ2-5; D is perhaps TRBD2 (6 bases). Trimming left V 1 base short and J 2 bases short, with 8 bases between. Per the germline V gene, CDR1 is SGHAT and CDR2 is FQNNGV. There are 14 residues in the CDR3. The CDR3 protein is CASSLGLDQETQYF. The DNA for the CDR3 is TGTGCCAGCAGCTTAGGACTAGATCAAGAGACCCAGTACTTC.

This clonotype was detected only once. The chain has TRBV7-9 and TRBJ2-1, with D perhaps given as TRBD1 or TRBD2 (6 bases each). Germline CDR1 reads SEHNR; CDR2 reads FQNEAQ (reference sequence). The CDR3 has 16 amino acids. Trimming stripped 6 bases from V and 0 bases from J, with 15 bases between. CDR3 protein: CASRSSEGGSYNEQFF. In DNA form, the CDR3 reads TGTGCCAGCAGGTCTTCTGAGGGGGGCTCCTACAATGAGCAGTTCTTC.

This chain uses TRBV20-1 with TRBJ2-3; no firm D call. The germline gives CDR1 DFQATT, CDR2 SNEGSKA (reference sequence). The V and J ends lost 6 bases and 4 bases respectively, with 14 bases between them. This CDR3 is 13 amino acids long. CDR3 bases: TGCAGTGCCCCGGTCAATTCTGCAGATACGCAGTATTTT. Its protein product is CSAPVNSADTQYF.